The 6 T cell receptor beta chains below all came from one sample that was sequenced in a study of blood T cell repertoires in COVID-19 (dated by TCRdb to the early 2020s). The protocol used for the library was the immunoSEQ multiplex PCR assay. TCRdb retrieved this table from immuneACCESS and kept in-frame rearrangements only. Not all clones are present; in checked studies, unresolved V genes account for under half, and no reason is known for the remainder. A total of about 42,000 clones appear in this sample, nearly 90% of them only once. Approximately 2.9% of the sample comes from the top ten. The sequenced sample consisted of peripheral blood. The receptors here all came from a man in his fifties or sixties with active COVID-19.

This chain joins TRBV5-5 and TRBJ2-2; D remains ambiguous. This CDR3 contains 15 residues. The germline V and J ends were trimmed by 0 bases and 4 bases, with 10 bases remaining between them. CDR1 and CDR2 from the germline V gene are SGHKS and YYEKEE (reference sequence). CDR3 loop: CASSLVQIPTGELFF. DNA for the CDR3: TGTGCCAGCAGCTTGGTACAGATCCCCACCGGGGAGCTGTTTTTT.

The genes are TRBV2 and TRBJ2-3; 12 bases are a match to TRBD1. The CDR3 is 16 amino acids. Germline V gives CDR1 SNHLY, CDR2 FYNNEI. Trimming at V came to 6 bases and at J to 1 base, leaving 5 bases not matched to a gene. As DNA, the CDR3 is TGTGCCAGCAGCCCCGGGACAGGGGGCCGCACAGATACGCAGTATTTT. Protein: CASSPGTGGRTDTQYF.

The CDR3 here is CASSLGGGTGTRPLHF. The CDR3 nucleotides read TGTGCCAGCAGCTTAGGGGGGGGGACAGGGACTCGGCCCCTCCACTTT. The chain joins TRBV7-2 to TRBJ1-6; TRBD1 aligns across 9 bases. There are 16 residues in the CDR3. Germline values: CDR1 SGHTA, CDR2 FQGNSA. The V and J ends lost 1 base and 13 bases, in that order; junction bases with no gene match: 11.

As concerns this clone: Other DNA sequences of this sample code for an identical CDR3. This chain uses TRBV18 with TRBJ2-3; TRBD2 aligns across 8 bases. Looked up from germline, CDR1 is KGHSH and CDR2 is LQKENI. The V segment lost 0 bases and the J segment 1 base; nucleotides outside the gene matches: 0. CDR3 length equals 15 residues. CDR3 DNA: TGTGCCAGCTCACCACCTAGCGGGGGCACAGATACGCAGTATTTT. Its protein is CASSPPSGGTDTQYF.

V usage is TRBV7-2 and J usage is TRBJ2-3; D not certain. Trimming shortened V by 3 bases and J by 3 bases, and 7 bases separated the two germline ends. The CDR3 runs to 13 residues. CDR1 and CDR2 (germline): SGHTA, FQGNSA. The CDR3 sequence is CASSFRRTDTQYF. The DNA of the CDR3 is TGTGCCAGCAGCTTCCGCAGGACAGATACGCAGTATTTT.

This chain links TRBV11-2 with TRBJ2-5; possible D gene TRBD2, 5 bases. V was trimmed by 1 base and J by 2 bases, leaving 8 bases between them. This CDR3 contains 14 residues. CDR1 and CDR2 (germline): SGHAT, FQNNGV. The CDR3 protein is CASSLGTGQETQYF. CDR3 nucleotides: TGTGCCAGCAGCTTAGGCACGGGGCAAGAGACCCAGTACTTC.